The T cell receptor (beta chain) described here comes from a study of blood T cells in healthy people across ages. Through a sample-barcoded 5' primer and a J-beta primer mix, a second PCR was run for roughly 6 to 12 cycles. Each of the cDNA molecules was tagged by a template-switch adaptor with 12 random nucleotides. MiXCR, applied by TCRdb to the 5' RACE reads, yields one record per CDR3 protein. The sample carries some 750,000 distinct CDR3 sequences, around a fifth recorded once. Per germline, CDR1 SGHTA and CDR2 FQGNSA. The CDR3 runs 16 residues. Roughly 10 milliliters was the volume of peripheral blood drawn from each donor. Per-sample yields of isolated PBMCs were at least 6 million.

This clonotype was sampled from an older man in good health. The sample taken for sequencing was blood. The rearrangement uses TRBV7-2 and TRBJ2-5, with 10 bases identical to TRBD2. The J call is uncertain, as TRBJ2-1 better fits the DNA end. The CDR3 DNA reads as TGTGCCAGCAGCTTCCAAGCGGGGGGGCCGGAGAATGAGCAGTTCTTC. Encoded protein: CASSFQAGGPENEQFF.